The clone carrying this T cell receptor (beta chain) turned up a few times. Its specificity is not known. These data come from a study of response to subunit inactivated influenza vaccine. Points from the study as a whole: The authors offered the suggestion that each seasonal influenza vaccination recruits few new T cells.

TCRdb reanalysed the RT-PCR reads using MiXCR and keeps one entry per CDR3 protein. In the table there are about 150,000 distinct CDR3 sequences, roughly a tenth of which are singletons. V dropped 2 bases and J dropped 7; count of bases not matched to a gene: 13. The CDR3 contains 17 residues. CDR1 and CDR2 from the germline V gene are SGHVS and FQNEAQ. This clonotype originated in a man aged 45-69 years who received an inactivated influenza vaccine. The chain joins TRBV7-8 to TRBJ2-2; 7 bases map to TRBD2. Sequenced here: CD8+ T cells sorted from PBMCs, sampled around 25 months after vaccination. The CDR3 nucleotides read TGTGCCAGCAGCTTAATCCCTGCGGGAGTCCTTTACGGGGAGCTGTTTTTT. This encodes CASSLIPAGVLYGELFF. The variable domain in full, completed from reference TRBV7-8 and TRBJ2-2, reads GAGVSQSPRYKVAKRGQDVALRCDPISGHVSLFWYQQALGQGPEFLTYFQNEAQLDKSGLPSDRFFAERPEGSVSTLKIQRTQQEDSAVYLCASSLIPAGVLYGELFFGEGSRLTVL.